This T cell receptor (beta chain) was identified during a study of T cells after yellow fever vaccination. Points from the study as a whole: Just a small share of clonotypes turned up in the CD4 compartment as well as the CD8 compartment. Most primary-vaccination clones recurred post-booster (approximately 96% CD4, 88% CD8).

The CDR3 is made up of 15 amino acids. Germline V gene lookup returns CDR1 SQVTM and CDR2 ANQGSEA. V shed 2 bases and J shed 1 base, with 14 bases lying between them. This clonotype was counted at least ten times. Its antigen is unidentified. The TCR cDNA carried a universal primer site and UMIs from 5'RACE template switching. Each CDR3 protein is one row after TCRdb ran MiXCR on the 5' RACE reads. The sample lists approximately 110,000 distinct CDR3 sequences, nearly 7.5% seen once, with roughly 2.5% in the top ten. Sequencing was performed on CD4+ T cells sorted from PBMCs, taken less than 11 days after the first yellow fever vaccination. V and J are TRBV29-1 and TRBJ2-5; unclear D gene. The TCR was taken from a man in his late teens or twenties who received the YFV17D yellow fever vaccine. The CDR3 is CSVEPTGRSQETQYF. The CDR3 nucleotides read TGCAGCGTTGAACCAACCGGACGAAGCCAAGAGACCCAGTACTTC. The full variable domain, rest sourced from reference TRBV29-1 and TRBJ2-5, is SAVISQKPSRDICQRGTSLTIQCQVDSQVTMMFWYRQQPGQSLTLIATANQGSEATYESGFVIDKFPISRPNLTFSTLTVSNMSPEDSSIYLCSVEPTGRSQETQYFGPGTRLLVL.